This T cell receptor (beta chain) was obtained from a study of cytomegalovirus exposure and HLA in healthy donors. Findings of the study overall: Common viral pathogens seemed, in a later analysis, to connect with several of the most significant clusters. Association of roughly 18,000 TCR beta sequences with HLA alleles was found at 0.05 false discovery rate in a later analysis. Available immune exposure information was restricted to CMV serostatus only.

The CDR3 runs 15 residues. The germline V gene encodes CDR1 MGHRA and CDR2 YSYEKL. The V segment lost 6 bases and the J segment 1 base; nucleotides outside the gene matches: 5. Healthy bone marrow donors supplied every sample. To note about this clone: Its antigen is currently unknown.

A multiplex PCR was run with 60 Vbeta primers and 13 Jbeta primers. Clones were sequenced by immunoSEQ multiplex PCR, and TCRdb holds only the in-frame ones, with some missing. The sample records under 250,000 clones, around 76% being singletons. The specimen was PBMCs. J is TRBJ2-3 and V is TRBV4-1, with 9 bases aligning to TRBD2. This TCR derives from a man aged 35 to 55 in good health and CMV-seropositive. DNA of the CDR3: TGCGCCAGCAGTCGGACTAGCGCTGGCACAGATACGCAGTATTTT. This translates into CASSRTSAGTDTQYF.